Listed below are T cell receptor beta chains from one sample, sequenced in a study of blood T cell repertoires in COVID-19. TCRdb's table, derived via immunoSEQ multiplex PCR, lists solely in-frame clones and lacks some. The sample includes a few hundred thousand clones, around 80% of them seen just once. The sample was PBMCs or T cells enriched from blood (not recorded which). The receptors originated from a man in his forties or fifties who had been exposed to COVID-19. Each CDR3 is given with its conserved first and last residue. Fields, in order: J gene, D gene, V gene, clone size, CDR3 protein, CDR3 DNA. D genes are given only for firm matches. Clone size is stated in some rows and not others, as once, few, many or a class when expanded.

>TRBJ1-5|.|TRBV19|once
CASSTSPGPNQPQHF
TGTGCCAGTAGTACCTCCCCAGGGCCCAATCAGCCCCAGCATTTT
>TRBJ2-7|.|TRBV5-6|.
CASSPNSYEQYF
TGTGCCAGCAGCCCTAACTCCTACGAGCAGTACTTC
>TRBJ2-5|TRBD1|TRBV5-1|once
CASTSGGSIRETQYF
TGCGCCAGCACATCAGGGGGCTCGATTAGAGAGACCCAGTACTTC
>TRBJ1-6|.|TRBV7-3|.
CASSLMSGSNSPLHF
TGTGCCAGCAGCTTAATGTCAGGATCGAATTCACCCCTCCACTTT
>TRBJ1-6|TRBD1|TRBV18|.
CASSQQGANYSPLHF
TGTGCCAGCTCACAACAGGGGGCGAATTATTCACCCCTCCACTTT
>TRBJ2-7|.|TRBV21-1|.
CASSPRTGIFHEQYF
TGTGCCAGCAGCCCCCGGACAGGGATCTTCCACGAGCAGTACTTC
>TRBJ2-7|.|TRBV5-4|.
CASGRDLIYEQYF
TGTGCCAGCGGCCGGGACTTGATCTACGAGCAGTACTTC
>TRBJ2-1|TRBD2|TRBV9|.
CATNTTSGMSEQFF
TGTGCCACCAATACGACTAGCGGGATGAGTGAGCAGTTCTTC
>TRBJ2-1|TRBD2|TRBV7-8|.
CASSLDSSTTTSGRLNEQFF
TGTGCCAGCAGCTTAGACTCCTCTACCACTACTAGCGGGAGGTTGAATGAGCAGTTCTTC
>TRBJ1-5|.|TRBV19|.
CASSQGSRQPQHF
TGTGCCAGTAGTCAGGGGTCTAGGCAGCCCCAGCATTTT
>TRBJ2-2|TRBD2|TRBV28|.
CASIALTGREGAGELFF
TGTGCCAGCATAGCTCTTACCGGTCGGGAGGGCGCCGGGGAGCTGTTTTTT